A single sample gave rise to the 16 T cell receptor beta chains below, sequenced in a study of blood T cell repertoires in COVID-19. Profiling relied on immunoSEQ multiplex PCR, and the TCRdb table lists in-frame clones only, not all of them. The table has 250,000 to 350,000 clones, about 90% seen once. Sequencing used peripheral blood. These receptors all stem from a woman under 40 with COVID-19, enrolled during active disease.

This rearrangement joins TRBV10-3 to TRBJ2-5; a weak D match, TRBD1 (6 bases). The germline V and J ends were trimmed by 6 bases and 5 bases, with 16 bases remaining between them. The CDR3 has 14 amino acids. The germline V gene encodes CDR1 ENHRY and CDR2 SYGVKD. The CDR3, as DNA: TGTGCCATCAGAGATCAGACAGGCCAGGAGACCCAGTACTTC. It is translated as CAIRDQTGQETQYF.

This clone was picked up one time. The chain joins TRBV4-1 to TRBJ1-2; D is unresolved. Germline V lookup: CDR1 MGHRA, CDR2 YSYEKL. This CDR3 has 12 residues. The CDR3 sequence is CAVAGPNYGYTF. In DNA form, the CDR3 reads TGCGCGGTTGCAGGCCCGAACTATGGCTACACCTTC.

This clone was observed a single time. The chain employs TRBV5-1 and TRBJ1-5, with 7 bases that match TRBD1. CDR3 length: 13 amino acids. Trimming took 2 bases from V and 5 from J; bases not matched to a gene: 1. Looked up from germline, CDR1 is SGHRS and CDR2 is YFSETQ. In nucleotides, the CDR3 is TGCGCCAGCAGCTTCGACAGGGATCAGCCCCAGCATTTT. It specifies CASSFDRDQPQHF.

J is TRBJ2-5 and V is TRBV25-1; 7 bases are a match to TRBD1. Germline CDR1 is MGHDK and CDR2 is SYGVNS. The CDR3 loop spans 13 amino acids. J lost 1 base, V lost 8 bases, and 4 bases had no gene match. The CDR3 here is CASRDRTQETQYF. CDR3 coding DNA: TGTGCCAGCCGGGACAGAACCCAAGAGACCCAGTACTTC.

This clone was observed once. The chain recombines TRBV7-8 with TRBJ2-3; D remains ambiguous. The germline V gene has CDR1 SGHVS and CDR2 FQNEAQ. The CDR3 loop spans 15 amino acids. Trimming pared 1 base from V and 1 base from J, leaving 9 bases between. CDR3 in amino acids: CASSLENLRTDTQYF. The DNA of the CDR3 is TGTGCCAGCAGCTTAGAAAACTTACGCACAGATACGCAGTATTTT.

The chain's CDR3 is CASSKQGGSNQPQHF. CDR3 coding DNA: TGTGCCAGCAGCAAACAGGGTGGAAGCAATCAGCCCCAGCATTTT. The chain is built from TRBV28 and TRBJ1-5; weak D call: TRBD1 (6 bases). From germline, CDR1 is MDHEN and CDR2 SYDVKM. Trimming removed 6 bases at V and 1 base at J, with 13 bases between. The CDR3 totals 15 residues.

The chain employs TRBV28 and TRBJ2-1; the match to TRBD2 covers 11 bases. With V trimmed by 4 bases and J by 10 bases, 6 bases remained unmatched. The germline V gene has CDR1 MDHEN and CDR2 SYDVKM. The CDR3 extends over 14 amino acids. In DNA form, the CDR3 reads TGTGCCAGCAGTTGGTTACTAGCGGGAGACGAGCAGTTCTTC. Protein sequence: CASSWLLAGDEQFF.

The J gene is TRBJ1-6, the V gene TRBV28; D might be TRBD1 (5 bases). The CDR3 loop spans 11 amino acids. CDR1 and CDR2 (germline): MDHEN, SYDVKM. Trimming took off 6 bases at V and 14 bases at J, with 11 bases between the two ends. The CDR3 loop is CASSRTRTLHF. The CDR3 DNA is TGTGCCAGCAGCCGGACACGCACCCTCCACTTT.

In the case of this clone: One junction end does not reproduce the germline sequence, and a read error may be involved. The chain recombines TRBV7-7 with TRBJ2-2, with TRBD1 matching over 7 bases. This CDR3 is 16 amino acids long. From germline, CDR1 is SSHAT and CDR2 FNYEAQ (reference sequence). The CDR3 DNA reads as TGTGCTAGCAGCTCGAGCCCAGGGGGTATTACCGGGGAGCTGTTTTTT. Translation gives CASSSSPGGITGELFF.

This chain connects TRBV2 to TRBJ2-7; no firm D call. CDR3 length equals 11 residues. Germline CDR1 is SNHLY and CDR2 is FYNNEI. V lost 4 bases and J 4 bases, leaving 5 bases between the germline ends. CDR3 in DNA: TGTGCCAGCAGTGGAGAGTACGAGCAGTACTTC. It codes for CASSGEYEQYF.

This clone appeared a few times. The chain uses TRBV6-5 and TRBJ1-1, with 9 bases matching TRBD1. The V segment lost 10 bases and the J segment 7 bases; nucleotides outside the gene matches: 13. CDR1 and CDR2 (germline): MNHEY, SVGAGI. The length of the CDR3 is 14 residues. CDR3 sequence (DNA): TGTGCCATCGGGACAGGGTTTTGGCTGGTTGAAGCTTTCTTT. Translated, it gives CAIGTGFWLVEAFF.

The J gene is TRBJ2-2, the V gene TRBV3-1 (or the pseudogene TRBV3-2); 11 bases agree with TRBD2. The CDR3 has 15 amino acids. Trimming removed 4 bases from V and 5 bases from J; junction bases left unmatched: 3. From germline, CDR1 is LGHDT and CDR2 YNNKEL (reference sequence). CDR3 sequence (DNA): TGTGCCAGCAGCCTCAGGACTAGCGGGACCGGGGAGCTGTTTTTT. This gives the protein CASSLRTSGTGELFF.

This chain connects TRBV5-4 to TRBJ2-5; D is unresolved. The germline CDR1 and CDR2 sequences are SGHNT and YYREEE (reference sequence). V was cut by 4 bases and J by 5 bases, with 12 bases left in between. This CDR3 is built from 13 residues. The CDR3: CASSPYFKETQYF. CDR3 in DNA: TGTGCCAGCAGCCCCTACTTCAAGGAGACCCAGTACTTC.

V and J are TRBV28 and TRBJ1-1; possible D gene TRBD1, 6 bases. Germline loops: CDR1 MDHEN, CDR2 SYDVKM. The CDR3 loop spans 14 amino acids. Trimming took off 3 bases at V and 0 bases at J, with 8 bases between the two ends. CDR3 sequence: CASSFGGMNTEAFF. The CDR3 DNA is TGTGCCAGCAGTTTTGGGGGCATGAACACTGAAGCTTTCTTT.

The chain carries TRBV28 and TRBJ2-1; TRBD2 matches 11 bases. The germline V gene encodes CDR1 MDHEN and CDR2 SYDVKM. V lost 7 bases, J lost 6 bases, and 5 bases stayed unmatched. This CDR3 is built from 14 residues. The DNA for the CDR3 is TGTGCCAGCAATCCCGGGACTAGCGGCAATGAGCAGTTCTTC. Residues: CASNPGTSGNEQFF.

The chain is built from TRBV15 and TRBJ2-1; 8 bases map to TRBD2. The germline CDR1 and CDR2 sequences are LNHNV and YYDKDF (reference sequence). The V and J ends lost 1 base and 2 bases, in that order; junction bases with no gene match: 4. The CDR3 runs 16 residues. The CDR3 DNA follows: TGTGCCACCAGCAGAGGAGCGGGAGTGCCCTACAATGAGCAGTTCTTC. Amino acid sequence: CATSRGAGVPYNEQFF. Drawing the rest from reference TRBV15 and TRBJ2-1, the complete variable domain is DAMVIQNPRYQVTQFGKPVTLSCSQTLNHNVMYWYQQKSSQAPKLLFHYYDKDFNNEADTPDNFQSRRPNTSFCFLDIRSPGLGDTAMYLCATSRGAGVPYNEQFFGPGTRLTVL.